The rows below give T cell receptor beta chains drawn from one sample of a study of blood T cell repertoires in COVID-19. Assay: immunoSEQ multiplex PCR; the TCRdb copy retains only in-frame clones and omits some. The data show 250,000 to 300,000 clones, around 88% seen once. Sample: peripheral blood. These receptors were obtained from a woman in her seventies with COVID-19, enrolled during active disease. CDR3s include the opening cysteine and the closing phenylalanine or tryptophan. D genes are given only for firm matches. The listing skips clone size in some rows; elsewhere it reads once, few, many or a size class.

j_gene	d_gene	abundance	v_gene	CDR3nt	CDR3aa
TRBJ2-1	TRBD2	-	TRBV7-2	TGTGCCAGCAGCTTAGTAGTACGGGGGGGAAACAATGAGCAGTTCTTC	CASSLVVRGGNNEQFF
TRBJ1-2	TRBD1	-	TRBV14	TGTGCCAGCAGCCGACAACAGGGGGCTAACTATGGCTACACCTTC	CASSRQQGANYGYTF
TRBJ2-2	TRBD1	once	TRBV12-5	TGTGCTAGTGGTTTGGTCCCAAGCCGGGACAGGGGGCTGTTTTTT	CASGLVPSRDRGLFF
TRBJ2-5	-	-	TRBV5-8	TGTGCCAGCAGCTTTCGACACGGACAAGAGACCCAGTACTTC	CASSFRHGQETQYF
TRBJ2-1	TRBD1	-	TRBV19	TGTGCCAGTAAACCGGGGACAGGCTTTCTCAATGAGCAGTTCTTC	CASKPGTGFLNEQFF
TRBJ1-4	-	-	TRBV27	TGTGCCAGCGACAGCGGCCTTAACCTCGGACAGCCAGGATTCGGTAGTAAGGAAAAACTGTTTTTT	CASDSGLNLGQPGFGSKEKLFF
TRBJ2-3	-	-	TRBV5-3	TGTGCCAGAAGACCGGAACAGGGCCCCCACACAGATACGCAGTATTTT	CARRPEQGPHTDTQYF
TRBJ2-7	-	-	TRBV5-1	TGCGCCAGCAGCACCACCGGGATAACCTACGAGCAGTACTTC	CASSTTGITYEQYF
TRBJ1-1	-	-	TRBV19	TGTGCCAGTAGTATCCTAGGGGCGAACACTGAAGCTTTCTTT	CASSILGANTEAFF
TRBJ1-5	-	-	TRBV19	TGTGCCAGTAGTATAGACCCGAATCAGCCCCAGCATTTT	CASSIDPNQPQHF
TRBJ2-2	TRBD2	-	TRBV4-1	TGCGCCAGCAGCCAAGGATCCGGGGGGACCGGGGAGCTGTTTTTT	CASSQGSGGTGELFF
TRBJ1-2	-	-	TRBV5-6	TGTGCCAGCAGCATTAAGGAGGGGTATGGCTACACCTTC	CASSIKEGYGYTF
TRBJ2-7	TRBD1	-	TRBV30	TGTGCCTGGAGAGTTCCCCGGACAGGGGGCTTCGGCTACGAGCAGTACTTC	CAWRVPRTGGFGYEQYF
TRBJ1-1	-	-	TRBV29-1	TGCAGCGTTGACCAGGGCCACACTGAAGCTTTCTTT	CSVDQGHTEAFF
TRBJ1-2	TRBD1	few	TRBV30	TGTGCCTGGAGTGGAAGAATCTCCCCTGAGGCAGGGGGCGCGATCGGCTACACCTTC	CAWSGRISPEAGGAIGYTF